Shown below are 2 T cell receptor beta chains from a single sample sequenced in a study of regulatory T cells in long-lasting Graves disease. Time point in this sample: persistent/refractory GD, antithyroid drugs over 5 years with positive TRAb. RNA extracted from PBMCs served as the sequencing template. With iRepertoire HTBI primers and Arm-PCR of CDR3 regions, TCR beta libraries were built. TCRdb called the multiplex PCR reads again in MiXCR, with one record for every CDR3 protein. This sample has more than 350,000 distinct CDR3 sequences, with 21% found just once. This specimen was peripheral blood mononuclear cells (PBMCs), taken when the disease was refractory, from a patient treated with antithyroid drugs. The receptors stem from a female donor with Graves disease.

As to this clonotype: A much larger clone lies a single base off, so this may be a read error. The chain couples TRBV6-9 to TRBJ2-7, with 12 nucleotides matching TRBD2. With 4 bases clipped from V and 6 bases from J, the junction kept 7 bases outside the gene matches. The CDR3 has 15 residues. Germline V gene lookup returns CDR1 MNHGY and CDR2 SVAAGI. CDR3 loop: CASSSSGRAYGEQYF. In nucleotides, the CDR3 is TGTGCCAGCAGTTCTAGCGGGAGGGCATATGGCGAGCAGTACTTC.

This clonotype was seen many times. V gene TRBV6-1 combines with J gene TRBJ2-5; no definite D call. V lost 0 bases to trimming and J lost 6 bases, with 8 bases between them. The CDR3 contains 13 residues. Germline V lookup: CDR1 MNHNS, CDR2 SASEGT. DNA of the CDR3: TGTGCCAGCAGTGAAGCTGAGATTCAGACCCAGTACTTC. It translates to CASSEAEIQTQYF.